These 21 T cell receptor beta chains share one sample of origin, sequenced in a study of T cells after yellow fever vaccination. TCRdb itself ran the 5' RACE reads through MiXCR, one entry per CDR3 protein. The sample has fewer than 450,000 distinct CDR3 sequences, approximately 4% seen once. The sample was PBMCs, taken 5 days after the yellow fever booster vaccination. These receptors were collected from a man between 18 and 29 years old who received the YFV17D yellow fever vaccine.

This clonotype has only a few counts. The chain employs TRBV5-6 and TRBJ2-5; D is possibly TRBD1 or TRBD2 (5 bases each). Trimming left V 2 bases short and J 9 bases short, with 20 bases between. CDR1 SGHDT and CDR2 YYEEEE come from the germline V gene. This CDR3 is 15 amino acids long. The CDR3 protein is CASSLPGTEFGSQYF. CDR3 coding DNA: TGTGCCAGCAGCTTACCCGGGACGGAATTCGGGTCCCAGTACTTC.

The CDR3 DNA sequence: TGCAGCGCCGGGGGTGAGGGAGCCTACTCTGGAAACACCATATATTTT. As protein: CSAGGEGAYSGNTIYF. The chain employs TRBV29-1 and TRBJ1-3; D perhaps matches TRBD1 (5 bases). The CDR3 is 16 residues long. CDR1 and CDR2 from the germline V gene are SQVTM and ANQGSEA. V shed 7 bases and J shed 0 bases, with 19 bases lying between them.

The J gene is TRBJ2-1, the V gene TRBV10-1; D is unresolved. Germline V gives CDR1 WNHNN, CDR2 SYGVQD (reference sequence). Trimming removed 3 bases from V and 5 bases from J, with 8 bases in between. The CDR3 is made up of 13 amino acids. Here the CDR3 reads CASSELPHNEQFF. DNA for the CDR3: TGCGCCAGCAGTGAACTCCCACACAATGAGCAGTTCTTC.

J is TRBJ1-4 and V is TRBV7-8, with D perhaps TRBD1 (5 bases). Trimming cost V 5 bases and J 4 bases, with 11 bases left between them. Germline values: CDR1 SGHVS, CDR2 FQNEAQ. The CDR3 has 14 amino acids. The CDR3 sequence: CASSDRDGNEKLFF. Here the CDR3 DNA reads TGTGCCAGCAGCGACCGGGACGGTAATGAAAAACTGTTTTTT.

Many counts were recorded for this clonotype. The chain is built from TRBV6-5 and TRBJ2-7; no definite D call. Trimming left V 2 bases short and J 0 bases short, with 11 bases between. This CDR3 is 15 amino acids long. The germline V gene has CDR1 MNHEY and CDR2 SVGAGI. CDR3 bases: TGTGCCAGCAGTTACGAAGGTTACAGCTCCTACGAGCAGTACTTC. This gives the protein CASSYEGYSSYEQYF.

The chain links TRBV5-6 to TRBJ2-5; D not resolved. Germline assignment: CDR1 SGHDT and CDR2 YYEEEE. This CDR3 contains 15 residues. Trimming removed 1 base at V and 7 bases at J, with 17 bases between. The CDR3 spells CASSLLRTGLGTQYF. CDR3 sequence (DNA): TGTGCCAGCAGCTTGCTCCGGACCGGGCTCGGGACCCAGTACTTC.

There are many counts of this clonotype. V usage is TRBV24-1 and J usage is TRBJ2-1; no definite D call. Trimming took off 1 base at V and 8 bases at J, with 2 bases between the two ends. Germline CDR1 reads KGHDR; CDR2 reads SFDVKD. The CDR3 runs to 11 residues. CDR3 in amino acids: CATSDFDEQFF. CDR3 nucleotide sequence: TGTGCCACCAGTGATTTCGATGAGCAGTTCTTC.

This clonotype was recorded a few times. The chain uses TRBV7-8 and TRBJ1-2; possibly TRBD1 for D (6 bases). CDR3 size: 17 residues. In germline, CDR1 is SGHVS, CDR2 FQNEAQ. V was trimmed by 1 base and J by 7 bases, leaving 22 bases between them. CDR3 region: CASSLGSRGSLSSGYTF. CDR3 sequence (DNA): TGTGCCAGCAGCTTAGGGAGCAGGGGCTCTTTGAGTAGTGGCTACACCTTC.

This clonotype was seen at least ten times. The rearrangement links TRBV30 to TRBJ2-2; no definite D call. This CDR3 has 11 amino acids. Trimming removed 5 bases from V and 5 bases from J, with 6 bases in between. Germline CDR1 GTSNPN, CDR2 SVGIG (reference sequence). The CDR3 protein is CAWDLTGELFF. CDR3 coding DNA: TGTGCCTGGGACCTTACCGGGGAGCTGTTTTTT.

At least ten counts were recorded for this clonotype. This rearrangement joins TRBV6-2 or TRBV6-3 to TRBJ2-7; either TRBD1 or TRBD2 may fit D (5 bases each). The CDR3 totals 12 residues. Trimming left V 4 bases short and J 7 bases short, with 11 bases between. Germline values: CDR1 MNHEY, CDR2 SVGEGT. CDR3 loop: CASSWDLREQYV. DNA for the CDR3: TGTGCCAGCAGTTGGGACCTTCGAGAGCAGTACGTC.

This clonotype was observed many times. This chain connects TRBV9 to TRBJ1-1, with no clear D. Germline-derived CDR1 and CDR2 are SGDLS and YYNGEE. The CDR3 extends over 14 amino acids. Trimming took off 2 bases at V and 1 base at J, with 9 bases between the two ends. The CDR3 loop is CASSVGSTNTEAFF. The CDR3 region has the DNA TGTGCCAGCAGCGTGGGCAGCACGAACACTGAAGCTTTCTTT.

This sequence joins TRBV6-6 and TRBJ2-7; perhaps D is TRBD1 or TRBD2 (5 bases each). Germline-derived CDR1 and CDR2 are MNHNY and SVGAGI (reference sequence). V was pared by 6 bases and J by 3 bases, with 12 bases between. CDR3 length equals 13 residues. The CDR3 sequence: CASREEGVYEQYV. The CDR3 DNA reads TGTGCCAGCAGGGAGGAAGGGGTCTACGAGCAGTACGTC.

This chain connects TRBV30 to TRBJ2-3, with D maybe TRBD2 (7 bases). The CDR3 length is 17 residues. V was shortened by 0 bases and J by 6 bases, with 22 bases between the two germline ends. Germline CDR1 is GTSNPN and CDR2 is SVGIG (reference sequence). This CDR3 is CAWSVGLRGGAPDTQYF. The CDR3 DNA follows: TGTGCCTGGAGTGTAGGTTTAAGAGGGGGGGCTCCGGATACGCAGTATTTT.

In its sample, this clonotype was seen many times. This sequence joins TRBV28 and TRBJ1-5, with 7 bases lining up with TRBD1. Trimming took 3 bases from V and 6 from J; bases not matched to a gene: 8. Per germline, CDR1 MDHEN and CDR2 SYDVKM. CDR3 size: 15 residues. This CDR3 is CASSLRDSGVQPQHF. CDR3 sequence (DNA): TGTGCCAGCAGTTTGCGGGACAGCGGGGTTCAGCCCCAGCATTTT.

This chain connects TRBV18 to TRBJ1-6; D is unresolved. Germline-derived CDR1 and CDR2 are KGHSH and LQKENI. The V end was cut by 0 bases, the J end by 12 bases, with 12 bases between. The CDR3 consists of 14 residues. CDR3 amino acids: CASSPPGYGVPLHF. The CDR3 nucleotides read TGTGCCAGCTCACCACCAGGGTACGGGGTACCCCTCCACTTT.

The chain couples TRBV10-3 to TRBJ1-1; D gene ambiguous. Germline V CDR1 and CDR2: ENHRY, SYGVKD. This CDR3 has 14 amino acids. V was shortened by 2 bases and J by 6 bases, with 13 bases between the two germline ends. CDR3 nucleotides: TGTGCCATCAGTGAGCAGTCCCGGACGGCTGAAGCTTTCTTT. It translates to CAISEQSRTAEAFF.

This sequence joins TRBV18 and TRBJ1-3; D not resolved. CDR1 and CDR2 from the germline V gene are KGHSH and LQKENI. The CDR3 length is 16 residues. The V end was cut by 3 bases, the J end by 2 bases, with 14 bases between. This chain's CDR3 is CASSPYQPIPGNTIYF. DNA of the CDR3: TGTGCCAGCTCACCCTACCAGCCTATTCCTGGAAACACCATATATTTT. Full variable domain (remainder filled in from reference TRBV18 and TRBJ1-3): NAGVMQNPRHLVRRRGQEARLRCSPMKGHSHVYWYRQLPEEGLKFMVYLQKENIIDESGMPKERFSAEFPKEGPSILRIQQVVRGDSAAYFCASSPYQPIPGNTIYFGEGSWLTVV.

This clonotype was detected ten times or more. The chain carries TRBV19 and TRBJ1-5; D call uncertain. The CDR3 totals 15 residues. Trimming shortened V by 6 bases and J by 7 bases, and 19 bases separated the two germline ends. Germline V lookup: CDR1 LNHDA, CDR2 SQIVND (reference sequence). DNA for the CDR3: TGTGCCAGTAGCATATATAGTGATTTTAACCAGCCCCAGCATTTT. Encoded protein: CASSIYSDFNQPQHF.

The genes are TRBV20-1 and TRBJ2-2; possibly TRBD1 for D (6 bases). The CDR3 is 15 amino acids. V was cut by 2 bases and J by 6 bases, with 16 bases left in between. CDR1 and CDR2 (germline): DFQATT, SNEGSKA (reference sequence). DNA for the CDR3: TGCAGTGCTAGATACCCCCGGACAGTTTCCGGGGAGCTGTTTTTT. The encoded protein is CSARYPRTVSGELFF.

This clonotype was counted at least ten times. The chain joins TRBV5-4 to TRBJ2-1; 10 bases match TRBD1. The J segment lost 6 bases and the V segment lost 3 bases, leaving 6 bases of the junction unmatched. This CDR3 has 15 amino acids. Germline loops: CDR1 SGHNT, CDR2 YYREEE (reference sequence). CDR3 sequence (DNA): TGTGCCAGCAGCTGGGGCCGGGACAGGGGCAATGAGCAGTTCTTC. It is translated as CASSWGRDRGNEQFF.

This clonotype has a handful of counts. The J gene is TRBJ2-1, the V gene TRBV28; unclear D gene. From germline, CDR1 is MDHEN and CDR2 SYDVKM. The length of the CDR3 is 12 residues. With 3 bases removed from V and 9 bases from J, the gap between germline ends came to 9 bases. In DNA form, the CDR3 reads TGTGCCAGCAGTTTCACGGACGGTGAGCAGTTCTTC. Amino acids: CASSFTDGEQFF.